The following is a T cell receptor beta chain sequence with its context. Between the trimmed V and J ends, which lost 2 bases and 3 bases, there was a span of 13 bases. Per germline, CDR1 SGHDN and CDR2 FVKESK. This CDR3 has 15 amino acids. In the original processing: Amplification from reference gene primers served as the basis for estimated nucleated cell counts. Clones were read by immunoSEQ multiplex PCR, and TCRdb kept only the in-frame ones, dropping some. That table supplies the V and J calls and clone size; D and trimming were determined from the DNA. The sample lists fewer than 400,000 clones, roughly 88% occurring once. The data stem from a study of blood T cell repertoires in COVID-19. Background on the study: Collection of acute and convalescent COVID-19 samples took place in the United States, Italy and Spain. PBMCs, B-cell-depleted T cells, or T cells provided the cDNA or gDNA that made up the material.

Seattle patient enrollment occurred during active infection, with longitudinal follow-up thereafter. What was sequenced was peripheral blood. This chain joins TRBV14 and TRBJ1-1; D is unresolved. The TCR was taken from a woman younger than 45 with COVID-19, enrolled during active disease. The DNA for the CDR3 is TGTGCCAGCAGCCAACCCTCCACGCGGTACACTGAAGCTTTCTTT. This encodes CASSQPSTRYTEAFF.